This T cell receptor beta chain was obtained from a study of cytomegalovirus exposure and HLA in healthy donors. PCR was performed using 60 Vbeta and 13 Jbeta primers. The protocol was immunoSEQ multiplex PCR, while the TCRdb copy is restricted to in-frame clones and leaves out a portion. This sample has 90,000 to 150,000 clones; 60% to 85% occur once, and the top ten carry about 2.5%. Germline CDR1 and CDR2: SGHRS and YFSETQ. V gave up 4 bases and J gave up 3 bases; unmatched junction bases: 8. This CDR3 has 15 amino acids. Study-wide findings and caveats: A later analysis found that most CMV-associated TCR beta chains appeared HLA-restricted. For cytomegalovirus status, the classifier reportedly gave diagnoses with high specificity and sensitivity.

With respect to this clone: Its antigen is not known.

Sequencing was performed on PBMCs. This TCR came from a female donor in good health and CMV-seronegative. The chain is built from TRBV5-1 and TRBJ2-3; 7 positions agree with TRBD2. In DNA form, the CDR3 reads TGCGCCAGCAGCCCCGGACTGGGGGGGACAGATACGCAGTATTTT. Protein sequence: CASSPGLGGTDTQYF.